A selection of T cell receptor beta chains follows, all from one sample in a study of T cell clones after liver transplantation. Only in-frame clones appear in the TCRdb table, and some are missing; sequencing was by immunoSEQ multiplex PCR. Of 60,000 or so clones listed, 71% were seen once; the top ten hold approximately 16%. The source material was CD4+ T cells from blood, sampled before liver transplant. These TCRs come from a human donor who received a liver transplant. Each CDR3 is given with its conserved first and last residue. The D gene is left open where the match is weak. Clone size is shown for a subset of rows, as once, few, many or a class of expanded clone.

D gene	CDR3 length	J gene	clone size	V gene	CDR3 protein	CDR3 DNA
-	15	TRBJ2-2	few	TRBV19	CASSISQGDTGELFF	TGTGCCAGTAGTATTTCTCAGGGTGACACCGGGGAGCTGTTTTTT
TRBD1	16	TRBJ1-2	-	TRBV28	CASSSPGQGNNYGYTF	TGTGCCAGCAGTTCACCGGGACAGGGGAATAACTATGGCTACACCTTC
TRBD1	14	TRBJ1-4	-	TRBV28	CASRGQYYNEKLFF	TGTGCCAGCAGGGGACAGTACTATAATGAAAAACTGTTTTTT
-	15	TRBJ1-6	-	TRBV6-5	CASSYGREINSPLHF	TGTGCCAGCAGTTACGGGCGGGAGATTAATTCACCCCTCCACTTT
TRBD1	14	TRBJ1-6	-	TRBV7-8	CASSFRDRGTPLHF	TGTGCCAGCAGCTTCCGGGACAGGGGAACACCCCTCCACTTT
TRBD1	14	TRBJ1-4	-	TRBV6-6	CAIQGVGANEKLFF	TGTGCCATACAGGGGGTAGGGGCTAATGAAAAACTGTTTTTT
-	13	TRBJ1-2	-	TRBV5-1	CASSLQGAYGYTF	TGCGCCAGCAGCTTACAGGGAGCCTATGGCTACACCTTC
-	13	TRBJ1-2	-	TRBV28	CASSSPIYYGYTF	TGTGCCAGCAGCTCACCTATTTACTATGGCTACACCTTC
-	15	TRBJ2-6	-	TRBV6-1	CASNPPRSGANVLTF	TGTGCCAGCAATCCCCCCAGGTCTGGGGCCAACGTCCTGACTTTC
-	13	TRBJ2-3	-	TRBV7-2	CASSLARTDTQYF	TGTGCCAGCAGCTTAGCGCGGACAGATACGCAGTATTTT
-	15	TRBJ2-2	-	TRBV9	CASSPEEGLTGELFF	TGTGCCAGCAGCCCAGAGGAGGGTCTGACCGGGGAGCTGTTTTTT
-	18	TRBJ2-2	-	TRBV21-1	CASTKGLGLAWNTGELFF	TGTGCCAGCACCAAAGGTTTGGGTCTAGCGTGGAACACCGGGGAGCTGTTTTTT
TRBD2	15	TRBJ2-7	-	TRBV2	CASRPGLAGLYEQYF	TGTGCCAGCAGACCAGGACTAGCGGGACTTTACGAGCAGTACTTC
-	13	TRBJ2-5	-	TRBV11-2	CASSVQGRETQYF	TGTGCCAGCAGCGTACAGGGTAGGGAGACCCAGTACTTC
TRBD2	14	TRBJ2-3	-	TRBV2	CASSGLAITDTQYF	TGTGCCAGCAGTGGACTAGCGATAACAGATACGCAGTATTTT
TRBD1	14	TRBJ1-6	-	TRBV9	CASSTTGGGSPLHF	TGTGCCAGCAGCACTACAGGGGGGGGTTCACCCCTCCACTTT
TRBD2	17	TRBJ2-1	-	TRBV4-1	CASSQPSIAGGGNEQFF	TGCGCCAGCAGCCAACCTTCAATAGCGGGGGGAGGCAATGAGCAGTTCTTC
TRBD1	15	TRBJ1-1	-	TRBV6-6	CASRSTTGAVTEAFF	TGTGCCAGCCGTTCTACGACAGGGGCGGTCACTGAAGCTTTCTTT
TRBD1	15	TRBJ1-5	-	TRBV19	CASSASTGGKKPQHF	TGTGCCAGTAGTGCTTCGACAGGGGGCAAGAAGCCCCAGCATTTT
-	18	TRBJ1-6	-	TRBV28	CASTVPGQGGNYNSPLHF	TGTGCCAGCACCGTACCGGGGCAGGGAGGAAATTATAATTCACCCCTCCACTTT
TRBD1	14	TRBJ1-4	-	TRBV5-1	CASSLQGANEKLFF	TGCGCCAGCAGCTTGCAGGGGGCTAATGAAAAACTGTTTTTT
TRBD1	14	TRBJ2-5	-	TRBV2	CASRDRSGEEVQYF	TGTGCCAGCAGGGACAGGTCTGGAGAGGAGGTCCAGTACTTC
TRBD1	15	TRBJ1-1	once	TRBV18	CASSPRTGVNTEAFF	TGTGCCAGCTCACCAAGGACAGGGGTGAACACTGAAGCTTTCTTT
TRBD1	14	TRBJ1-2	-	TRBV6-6	CASRATGEVYGYTF	TGTGCCAGCAGAGCGACAGGGGAGGTTTATGGCTACACCTTC
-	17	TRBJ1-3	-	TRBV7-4	CASSLVQGGRAGNTIYF	TGTGCCAGCAGCTTAGTACAGGGAGGGCGGGCTGGAAACACCATATATTTT
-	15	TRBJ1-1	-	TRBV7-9	CASSLVQGANTEAFF	TGTGCCAGCAGCTTGGTTCAGGGTGCAAATACTGAAGCTTTCTTT
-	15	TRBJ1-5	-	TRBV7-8	CASSYADSSNQPQHF	TGTGCCAGCAGCTATGCGGACAGTAGCAATCAGCCCCAGCATTTT
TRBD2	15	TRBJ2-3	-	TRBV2	CASRDLTSGGDTQYF	TGTGCCAGCAGGGACCTGACTAGCGGGGGAGATACGCAGTATTTT
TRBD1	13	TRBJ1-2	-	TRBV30	CAWSVQGKEGYTF	TGTGCCTGGAGTGTACAGGGGAAGGAGGGCTACACCTTC
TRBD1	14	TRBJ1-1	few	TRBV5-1	CASSLAQGSTEAFF	TGCGCCAGCAGCTTGGCACAGGGGAGCACTGAAGCTTTCTTT
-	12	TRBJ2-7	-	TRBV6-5	CASSQGMGEQYF	TGTGCCAGCAGCCAGGGGATGGGCGAGCAGTACTTC
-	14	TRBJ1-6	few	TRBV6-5	CASSYSQGNSPLHF	TGTGCCAGCAGTTACTCTCAGGGCAATTCACCCCTCCACTTT
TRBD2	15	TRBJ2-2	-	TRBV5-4	CASTFGGSNTGELFF	TGTGCCAGCACCTTCGGGGGGTCGAACACCGGGGAGCTGTTTTTT
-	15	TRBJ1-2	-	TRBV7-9	CASSLEGQRNYGYTF	TGTGCCAGCAGCTTAGAGGGGCAACGGAACTATGGCTACACCTTC
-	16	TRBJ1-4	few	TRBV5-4	CASSFHVQGYDEKLFF	TGTGCCAGCAGCTTCCACGTGCAGGGTTATGATGAAAAACTGTTTTTT
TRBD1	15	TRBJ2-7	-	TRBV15	CATSRGDRSSYEQYF	TGTGCCACCAGCAGAGGGGACAGGAGCTCCTACGAGCAGTACTTC
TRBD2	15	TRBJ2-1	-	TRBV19	CASSRIAGEYNEQFF	TGTGCCAGTAGCCGAATAGCGGGGGAGTACAATGAGCAGTTCTTC
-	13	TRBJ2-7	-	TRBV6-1	CAATGDTSYEQYF	TGTGCCGCTACGGGAGACACATCCTACGAGCAGTACTTC
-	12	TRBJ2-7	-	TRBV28	CASSISPLEQYF	TGTGCCAGCAGTATTAGCCCCCTCGAGCAGTACTTC
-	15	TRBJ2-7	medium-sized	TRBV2	CASSETRVLSYEQYF	TGTGCCAGCAGTGAGACCCGGGTATTATCCTACGAGCAGTACTTC
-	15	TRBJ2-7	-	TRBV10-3	CAISGTGRHEGEQYF	TGTGCCATCAGTGGAACAGGGCGTCATGAAGGCGAGCAGTACTTC
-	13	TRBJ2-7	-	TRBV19	CASRPGGSYEQYF	TGTGCCAGTAGGCCAGGGGGGTCCTACGAGCAGTACTTC
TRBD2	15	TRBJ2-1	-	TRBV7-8	CASSSSGTRNNEQFF	TGTGCCAGCAGCTCCTCCGGGACTAGAAACAATGAGCAGTTCTTC
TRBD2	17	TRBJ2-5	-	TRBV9	CASSSRGAGGSGETQYF	TGTGCCAGCAGCTCTCGGGGAGCGGGGGGATCAGGGGAGACCCAGTACTTC
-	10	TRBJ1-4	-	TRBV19	CARRPLKLFF	TGTGCCAGGCGGCCCCTGAAACTGTTTTTT
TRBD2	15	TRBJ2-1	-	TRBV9	CASSVGAGGEREQFF	TGTGCCAGCAGCGTAGGGGCGGGGGGGGAGAGGGAGCAGTTCTTC
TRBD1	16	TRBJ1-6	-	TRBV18	CASSPPNRGDNSPLHF	TGTGCCAGCTCACCACCTAACAGGGGTGATAATTCACCCCTCCACTTT
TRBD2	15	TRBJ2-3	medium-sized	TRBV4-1	CASSQEASREGTQYF	TGCGCCAGCAGCCAAGAGGCGTCGAGGGAGGGTACGCAGTATTTT
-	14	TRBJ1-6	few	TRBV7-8	CASSRTAGNSPLHF	TGTGCCAGCAGTCGGACAGCCGGGAATTCACCCCTCCACTTT
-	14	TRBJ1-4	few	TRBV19	CASSMGLGAAKLFF	TGTGCCAGTAGTATGGGACTTGGAGCTGCAAAACTGTTTTTT
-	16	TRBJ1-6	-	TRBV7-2	CASSRTVGTYNSPLHF	TGTGCCAGCAGCCGGACTGTCGGCACCTATAATTCACCCCTCCACTTT
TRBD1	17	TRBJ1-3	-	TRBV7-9	CASSLGWDSGSGNTIYF	TGTGCCAGCAGCTTAGGGTGGGACAGTGGCTCTGGAAACACCATATATTTT
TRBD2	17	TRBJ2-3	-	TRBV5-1	CASSLEASGGGTDTQYF	TGCGCCAGCAGCTTGGAAGCGAGCGGGGGCGGCACAGATACGCAGTATTTT
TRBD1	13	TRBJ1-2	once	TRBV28	CASSPDRVGGYTF	TGTGCCAGCAGTCCGGACAGGGTGGGCGGCTACACCTTC
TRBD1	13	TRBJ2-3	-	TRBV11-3	CASSSYRGYTQYF	TGTGCCAGCAGCTCCTACAGGGGCTATACGCAGTATTTT
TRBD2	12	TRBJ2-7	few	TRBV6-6	CASALAAWEQYF	TGTGCCAGCGCGCTAGCGGCGTGGGAGCAGTACTTC
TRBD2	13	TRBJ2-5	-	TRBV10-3	CATAAGGQETQYF	TGTGCCACCGCAGCGGGGGGGCAAGAGACCCAGTACTTC
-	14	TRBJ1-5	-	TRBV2	CASSEGSSYQPQHF	TGTGCCAGCAGTGAGGGCAGCTCTTATCAGCCCCAGCATTTT
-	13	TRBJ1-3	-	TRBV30	CAWRKKQGNTIYF	TGTGCCTGGAGAAAGAAACAGGGAAACACCATATATTTT